The 5 T cell receptor beta chains below come from one sample, sequenced in a study of blood T cells in healthy people across ages. Then a second PCR, running about 7 to 11 cycles, was carried out with a sample-barcoded 5' primer and a J-beta primer mix. One entry per CDR3 protein results from TCRdb running MiXCR on the 5' RACE reads. The table has some 900,000 distinct CDR3 sequences, 40% to 60% seen once. The sample taken for sequencing was blood. All receptors derive from a man aged 25 to 40 in good health.

This CDR3 reads CASTRQRDSGANVLTF. CDR3 nucleotides: TGTGCCAGCACTCGACAGAGAGACTCTGGGGCCAACGTCCTGACTTTC. V is TRBV6-5 and J is TRBJ2-6; D might be TRBD1 (5 bases). The V gene's germline CDR1 is MNHEY and CDR2 SVGAGI. The CDR3 runs 16 residues. Trimming left V 7 bases short and J 0 bases short, with 13 bases between.

With regard to this clonotype: The junction does not match germline at one end; this may be a read error. The rearrangement links TRBV3-1 to TRBJ2-1; 7 positions match TRBD1. The germline V gene has CDR1 LGHDT and CDR2 YNNKEL (reference sequence). The CDR3 contains 15 residues. CDR3 residues: CASSPTRDSYNGQFF. The CDR3 bases are TGTGCCAGCAGCCCCACCCGGGACAGCTACAATGGGCAGTTCTTC.

The chain has TRBV12-3 or TRBV12-4 and TRBJ1-3; TRBD1 is a possible D gene (5 bases). V shed 5 bases and J shed 4 bases, with 21 bases lying between them. This CDR3 has 17 amino acids. In DNA, the CDR3 is TGTGCCAGCAGTAGAAATGGGGGAGGACTCTCGGGAAACACCATATATTTT. Translated: CASSRNGGGLSGNTIYF.

The V gene is TRBV6-1, the J gene TRBJ1-2; TRBD1 matches 12 bases. CDR1 is MNHNS and CDR2 is SASEGT in the germline V gene. The CDR3 contains 18 residues. Unmatched junction bases numbered 19, after V lost 7 bases and J lost 7 bases. CDR3 loop: CASTPTYFGTGGLSGYTF. CDR3 sequence (DNA): TGTGCCAGCACCCCGACTTACTTCGGGACAGGGGGCTTGAGTGGCTACACCTTC.

This clonotype was counted only a few times. DNA for the CDR3: TGTGCTAGTGGCCTCGGAGGAGACTGGATAGAGACCCAGTACTTC. Protein: CASGLGGDWIETQYF. The chain carries TRBV12-5 and TRBJ2-5; the D gene is possibly TRBD2 (5 bases). The CDR3 length is 15 residues. Germline lookup yields CDR1 LGHNT and CDR2 FRNRAP. The ends were cut back, 6 bases at V and 4 bases at J, with 18 bases in the middle.